This T cell receptor beta chain was documented in a study of blood T cell repertoires in COVID-19. Study-level information: Whether acute or convalescent, the COVID-19 samples came from the United States, Italy and Spain. PBMCs, B-cell-depleted T cells, or T cells were the source of the cDNA or gDNA that made up the material.

J lost 1 base, V lost 5 bases, and 11 bases had no gene match. This CDR3 comprises 18 residues. CDR1 is SGHNT, CDR2 YENEEA, per germline. Only in-frame clones appear in the TCRdb table, and some are missing; sequencing was by immunoSEQ multiplex PCR. The sample has about 95,000 clones; under 85% are singletons. The clonotype originates from a human donor in a cohort sampled during active COVID-19. V usage is TRBV11-3 and J usage is TRBJ2-3; 11 bases fit TRBD2. The sequenced sample was peripheral blood. The DNA of the CDR3 is TGTGCCAGCAGCCTAGGTAGCGGGGGGGCTTCTCGCACAGATACGCAGTATTTT. This translates into CASSLGSGGASRTDTQYF.